The sample holds one count of the clone carrying this T cell receptor (beta chain). Its matching antigen is unknown. This CDR3 contains 13 residues. Looked up from germline, CDR1 is MDHEN and CDR2 is SYDVKM. V dropped 3 bases and J dropped 7 bases, with 9 bases sitting between them. Produced via immunoSEQ multiplex PCR; TCRdb's table is partial and in-frame only. This table holds approximately 4,400 clones, roughly 77% found once. This record belongs to a study of graft-versus-host responses after intestinal transplantation. Looking at the study overall: Multivisceral, liver-intestinal, or isolated intestinal transplants were received by the recipients. All of the recipients had induction that used anti-thymocyte globulin, then tacrolimus and steroids for 2 to 3 years.

The study, taken as a whole, reports: Recipient-marrow GvH clones were detected, some having first appeared in ileum or blood. Levels of circulating GvH clones at their peak were associated with early post-transplant HvG declines.

Graft tissue was processed to release intraepithelial and lamina propria lymphocytes. Sequencing was performed on ileum tissue, taken 9 days after transplant. The receptor was derived from a human patient who received an intestinal transplant, so some T cells may come from the graft donor. The chain is built from TRBV28 and TRBJ1-4; D is unresolved. The CDR3: CASSFQLSEKLFF. The DNA for the CDR3 is TGTGCCAGCAGTTTTCAACTAAGTGAAAAACTGTTTTTT.